The 32 T cell receptor beta chains below come from one sample, sequenced in a study of T cells after yellow fever vaccination. TCRdb reprocessed the 5' RACE reads with MiXCR, giving one entry per CDR3 protein. The data contain fewer than 350,000 distinct CDR3 sequences, about 3.5% of them singletons. The source material was PBMCs, sampled on the day of the yellow fever booster vaccination. These receptors were taken from a young man who received the YFV17D yellow fever vaccine.

This clonotype was observed a handful of times. The genes are TRBV18 and TRBJ2-7, with TRBD2 matching over 7 bases. The CDR3 loop spans 13 amino acids. After removal of 5 bases from V and 5 bases from J, the junction contained 6 bases not matched to a gene. CDR1 and CDR2 from the germline V gene are KGHSH and LQKENI. CDR3 loop: CASSSGGSDEQYF. CDR3 sequence (DNA): TGTGCCAGCTCATCGGGGGGATCGGACGAGCAGTACTTC.

This clonotype was seen at least ten times. The J gene is TRBJ2-1, the V gene TRBV27; 11 bases agree with TRBD2. The trim removed 5 bases at V and 7 bases at J, leaving 10 bases unmatched. This CDR3 contains 16 residues. Germline loops: CDR1 MNHEY, CDR2 SMNVEV (reference sequence). The DNA of the CDR3 is TGTGCCAGCAGTCCAACATCGACTAGCGGGGCAAATGAGCAGTTCTTC. This translates into CASSPTSTSGANEQFF.

In this sample, this clonotype turned up many times. The V call is TRBV6-5, the J call TRBJ1-2; D call uncertain. The CDR3 consists of 13 residues. Per germline, CDR1 MNHEY and CDR2 SVGAGI. V was trimmed by 8 bases and J by 4 bases, leaving 14 bases between them. The CDR3 protein is CASSKGGSYGYTF. The DNA of the CDR3 is TGTGCCAGCTCAAAGGGAGGGAGCTATGGCTACACCTTC.

A few counts support this clonotype. This rearrangement joins TRBV5-1 to TRBJ2-2; D tentatively fits TRBD1 or TRBD2 (5 bases each). Trimming pared 3 bases from V and 4 bases from J, leaving 19 bases between. This CDR3 is 17 amino acids long. CDR1 is SGHRS and CDR2 is YFSETQ in the germline V gene. Here the CDR3 reads CASSSTGWGKGTGELFF. In nucleotides, the CDR3 is TGCGCCAGCAGCTCCACCGGTTGGGGGAAGGGCACCGGGGAGCTGTTTTTT.

The chain uses TRBV20-1 and TRBJ1-2, with 8 bases aligning to TRBD1. Germline trimming cut 1 base from V and 7 bases from J; bases unmatched to any gene: 11. The CDR3 covers 15 residues. Germline CDR1 is DFQATT and CDR2 is SNEGSKA (reference sequence). As DNA, the CDR3 is TGCAGTGCTAGAGGCACAGGGGGAGCCTTCGGTGGCTACACCTTC. It translates to CSARGTGGAFGGYTF.

The chain links TRBV7-2 to TRBJ1-6; possible D gene TRBD1, 6 bases. Germline values: CDR1 SGHTA, CDR2 FQGNSA. CDR3 length: 14 residues. The V gene lost 6 bases and the J gene lost 8 bases, with 14 bases spanning the gap. The CDR3 loop reads CASSNRVGDSPLHF. The CDR3, as DNA: TGTGCCAGCAGTAACAGGGTTGGAGATTCACCCCTCCACTTT.

This clonotype was detected a few times. The chain has TRBV5-1 and TRBJ1-1; D gene uncertain. V was cut by 2 bases and J by 1 base, with 9 bases left in between. Germline V gene data show CDR1 as SGHRS and CDR2 as YFSETQ. CDR3 length equals 14 residues. The CDR3 DNA sequence: TGCGCCAGCAGCTTACAGAGTTCGAACACTGAAGCTTTCTTT. Protein product: CASSLQSSNTEAFF.

This clonotype was seen a handful of times. The CDR3 spells CASSQGNGQVPYEQYV. The CDR3, as DNA: TGTGCCAGCAGCCAAGGGAATGGACAGGTCCCCTACGAGCAGTACGTC. The V call is TRBV14, the J call TRBJ2-7; 7 bases match TRBD1. CDR3 length: 16 amino acids. Losses at the gene ends were 1 base for V and 2 bases for J; bases not matched to a gene: 8. Germline V gives CDR1 SGHDN, CDR2 FVKESK.

V is TRBV6-5 and J is TRBJ1-1; D gene unclear. The CDR3 length is 11 residues. Per the germline V gene, CDR1 is MNHEY and CDR2 is SVGAGI. V lost 7 bases and J lost 1, with 4 bases in between. The CDR3 loop is CASNGNTEAFF. The CDR3 bases are TGTGCCAGCAACGGGAACACTGAAGCTTTCTTT.

The chain carries TRBV20-1 and TRBJ2-1; 11 nucleotides agree with TRBD2. V lost 4 bases, J lost 7 bases, and 3 bases stayed unmatched. Germline V gene data show CDR1 as DFQATT and CDR2 as SNEGSKA (reference sequence). This CDR3 is 13 amino acids long. The CDR3 here is CSATRTSGNEQFF. In DNA, the CDR3 is TGCAGTGCTACAAGGACTAGCGGGAATGAGCAGTTCTTC.

This chain uses TRBV6-2 or TRBV6-3 with TRBJ2-5, with D maybe TRBD2 (5 bases). The CDR3 has 14 amino acids. V lost 4 bases and J lost 5, with 14 bases in between. Germline lookup yields CDR1 MNHEY and CDR2 SVGEGT. The CDR3 spells CASSFAGRGETQYF. The CDR3 coding sequence is TGTGCCAGCAGTTTTGCAGGACGCGGGGAGACCCAGTACTTC.

This clonotype was detected a few times. The V and J genes are TRBV25-1 and TRBJ2-7; TRBD2 is a possible D gene (5 bases). This CDR3 spans 12 amino acids. Germline loops: CDR1 MGHDK, CDR2 SYGVNS. Trimming shortened V by 8 bases and J by 2 bases, and 10 bases separated the two germline ends. CDR3 region: CASGLGAYEQYF. Written as DNA, the CDR3 is TGTGCCAGCGGCCTCGGGGCCTACGAGCAGTACTTC.

The chain carries TRBV6-6 and TRBJ2-7; a possible D gene is TRBD1 (6 bases). With 5 bases removed from V and 5 bases from J, the gap between germline ends came to 10 bases. The length of the CDR3 is 12 residues. From germline, CDR1 is MNHNY and CDR2 SVGAGI (reference sequence). Here the CDR3 reads CASSNQGHEQYV. The CDR3 DNA is TGTGCCAGCAGTAACCAGGGGCACGAGCAGTACGTC.

In this sample, this clonotype turned up a few times. V is TRBV4-3 and J is TRBJ1-4; D not resolved. From germline, CDR1 is LGHNA and CDR2 YSLEER. This CDR3 is 15 amino acids long. The ends were cut back, 0 bases at V and 3 bases at J, with 8 bases in the middle. CDR3 sequence: CASSQDPASNEKLFF. DNA for the CDR3: TGCGCCAGCAGCCAAGATCCTGCCTCTAATGAAAAACTGTTTTTT.

Ten or more counts support this clonotype. The rearrangement uses TRBV25-1 and TRBJ1-5; D is ambiguous. Germline loops: CDR1 MGHDK, CDR2 SYGVNS. The CDR3 is made up of 14 amino acids. V was cut by 2 bases and J by 1 base, with 6 bases left in between. CDR3 sequence: CASSEMGSNQPQHF. DNA of the CDR3: TGTGCCAGCAGTGAAATGGGGAGCAATCAGCCCCAGCATTTT.

This clonotype was seen many times. This sequence joins TRBV4-2 and TRBJ2-3; TRBD1 aligns across 8 bases. Germline CDR1 and CDR2: LGHNA and YNFKEQ. The CDR3 consists of 15 residues. V shed 2 bases, J shed 3 bases, and the junction held 4 bases outside the gene matches. CDR3 residues: CASSQFQGATDTQYF. DNA of the CDR3: TGTGCCAGCAGCCAATTCCAGGGGGCGACAGATACGCAGTATTTT.

In this sample, this clonotype turned up a few times. The chain combines TRBV4-2 with TRBJ1-6; D unresolved. There are 13 residues in the CDR3. Germline V gene data show CDR1 as LGHNA and CDR2 as YNFKEQ. Trimming stripped 1 base from V and 9 bases from J, with 7 bases between. As DNA, the CDR3 is TGTGCCAGCAGCCAAGGCTTGATTTCACCCCTCCACTTT. It encodes CASSQGLISPLHF.

The chain is built from TRBV4-1 and TRBJ2-2; 10 nucleotides align to TRBD1. Germline V CDR1 and CDR2: MGHRA, YSYEKL. The CDR3 contains 16 residues. V gave up 2 bases and J gave up 4 bases; unmatched junction bases: 4. In nucleotides, the CDR3 is TGCGCCAGCAGCCAATCCGGGACAGGGGTCACCGGGGAGCTGTTTTTT. It yields the protein CASSQSGTGVTGELFF.

This clonotype showed up many times. The J gene is TRBJ2-5, the V gene TRBV10-3, with no clear D. Deletions cut 3 bases from V and 5 bases from J, with 10 bases between. The CDR3 runs 13 residues. CDR1 and CDR2 from the germline V gene are ENHRY and SYGVKD. DNA of the CDR3: TGTGCCATCAGTGACAGTCCTGGGGAGACCCAGTACTTC. This encodes CAISDSPGETQYF.

This clonotype was seen at least ten times. The chain uses TRBV5-1 and TRBJ2-5; weak D call: TRBD2 (5 bases). V gave up 3 bases and J gave up 2 bases, with 20 bases separating them. The length of the CDR3 is 17 residues. Germline V gives CDR1 SGHRS, CDR2 YFSETQ. CDR3 DNA: TGCGCCAGCAGCTCCAAACTAGATGGGCCCTCGCAAGAGACCCAGTACTTC. Translating gives CASSSKLDGPSQETQYF.

The rearrangement uses TRBV5-1 and TRBJ2-5; 7 nucleotides line up with TRBD1. Germline values: CDR1 SGHRS, CDR2 YFSETQ. V shed 4 bases, J shed 3 bases, and the junction held 9 bases outside the gene matches. CDR3 length equals 15 residues. The CDR3 is CASSEAGTAEETQYF. The CDR3 DNA reads as TGCGCCAGCAGCGAAGCCGGGACAGCAGAAGAGACCCAGTACTTC.

This clonotype was recorded at least ten times. The rearrangement uses TRBV12-3 or TRBV12-4 and TRBJ1-6; 9 bases fit TRBD1. The CDR3 extends over 16 amino acids. V trimming: 4 bases; J trimming: 10 bases; junction bases outside the gene matches: 11. This chain's CDR3 is CASSYPGQGLRSPLHF. The CDR3 nucleotides read TGTGCCAGCAGTTACCCGGGACAGGGTTTACGGTCACCCCTCCACTTT.

This clonotype was seen many times. This sequence joins TRBV20-1 and TRBJ1-6, with D perhaps matching TRBD1 (5 bases). The V end lost 0 bases, the J end lost 7 bases, and 19 bases lay between the germline ends. The CDR3 loop spans 17 amino acids. Germline loops: CDR1 DFQATT, CDR2 SNEGSKA (reference sequence). The CDR3 nucleotides are TGCAGTGCTAGAGAGAGCACTTCAACGGGGGGGAATTCACCCCTCCACTTT. Translated: CSARESTSTGGNSPLHF.

The table lists this clonotype with many counts. The genes are TRBV6-4 and TRBJ2-2, with 9 bases lining up with TRBD1. The germline V gene has CDR1 MRHNA and CDR2 SNTAGT. Unmatched junction bases numbered 0, after V lost 0 bases and J lost 7 bases. The CDR3 loop spans 14 amino acids. CDR3 sequence reads: CASSDSTGGGELFF. CDR3 nucleotide sequence: TGTGCCAGCAGTGACTCGACAGGGGGCGGGGAGCTGTTTTTT.

This clonotype was found many times. The chain links TRBV10-3 to TRBJ2-7; possibly TRBD1 or TRBD2 for D (7 bases each). Germline CDR1 reads ENHRY; CDR2 reads SYGVKD. Between the trimmed V and J ends, which lost 9 bases and 2 bases, there was a span of 14 bases. This CDR3 contains 13 residues. The CDR3 reads CAIKQGTTYEQYV. CDR3 DNA sequence: TGTGCCATTAAACAGGGGACTACCTACGAGCAGTACGTC.

This clonotype has ten or more counts. V and J are TRBV28 and TRBJ2-2; tentatively, D is TRBD1 (5 bases). The CDR3 runs 14 residues. The V end was cut by 4 bases, the J end by 4 bases, with 10 bases between. Germline CDR1 MDHEN, CDR2 SYDVKM. CDR3 in DNA: TGTGCCAGCAGTTGGCCAGGGCGCACCGGGGAGCTGTTTTTT. This sequence encodes CASSWPGRTGELFF.

V usage is TRBV24-1 and J usage is TRBJ2-5; D is tentatively TRBD1 or TRBD2 (5 bases each). V was clipped by 3 bases and J by 3 bases, with 19 bases between them. The CDR3 loop spans 17 amino acids. The germline gives CDR1 KGHDR, CDR2 SFDVKD. The CDR3 loop reads CATSDRPGTATKETQYF. In nucleotides, the CDR3 is TGTGCCACCAGTGATCGCCCCGGGACGGCTACCAAAGAGACCCAGTACTTC.

In its sample, this clonotype was seen many times. The chain couples TRBV9 to TRBJ2-7; D is perhaps TRBD1 or TRBD2 (5 bases each). V lost 3 bases and J lost 6, with 22 bases in between. This CDR3 is 16 amino acids long. CDR1 SGDLS and CDR2 YYNGEE come from the germline V gene. CDR3 amino acids: CASSGPQGDARGEQYF. The CDR3 nucleotides read TGTGCCAGCAGCGGTCCCCAGGGAGACGCGAGAGGCGAGCAGTACTTC.

This clonotype has a handful of counts. This chain uses TRBV27 with TRBJ2-3; TRBD2 is a possible D gene (6 bases). V lost 8 bases to trimming and J lost 5 bases, with 17 bases between them. Germline V gene lookup returns CDR1 MNHEY and CDR2 SMNVEV (reference sequence). This CDR3 contains 14 residues. DNA for the CDR3: TGTGCCAGCCGCACGGGACTTTTGATAGATACGCAGTATTTT. Its protein product is CASRTGLLIDTQYF.

This clonotype was recorded at least ten times. V gene TRBV30 combines with J gene TRBJ1-4; D gene unclear. Germline V gene lookup returns CDR1 GTSNPN and CDR2 SVGIG (reference sequence). The CDR3 is 13 amino acids. V was cut by 1 base and J by 7 bases, with 10 bases left in between. CDR3 bases: TGTGCCTGGAGTGAAGCCCTTTTTGAAAAACTGTTTTTT. Amino acid sequence: CAWSEALFEKLFF.

At least ten counts were recorded for this clonotype. V usage is TRBV5-1 and J usage is TRBJ1-2; TRBD1 is a possible D gene (5 bases). Germline lookup yields CDR1 SGHRS and CDR2 YFSETQ. The CDR3 consists of 14 residues. Trimming took off 0 bases at V and 6 bases at J, with 12 bases between the two ends. The CDR3 loop is CASSLGGEGHGYTF. DNA of the CDR3: TGCGCCAGCAGCTTGGGGGGGGAGGGCCATGGCTACACCTTC.

There are many counts of this clonotype. V gene TRBV28 combines with J gene TRBJ1-3; D not certain. CDR1 and CDR2 (germline): MDHEN, SYDVKM. V lost 5 bases and J 2 bases, leaving 13 bases between the germline ends. This CDR3 has 15 amino acids. The CDR3 region is CASSRIQHTGNTIYF. The DNA of the CDR3 is TGTGCCAGCAGTCGGATACAGCATACTGGAAACACCATATATTTT.